The 12 T cell receptor beta chains reported below all come from one sample, sequenced in a study of blood T cell repertoires in COVID-19. Here immunoSEQ multiplex PCR was the method, and the copy in TCRdb shows in-frame clones only, minus some. The sample has more than 85,000 clones; roughly 87% are singletons. Sequenced input: peripheral blood. The receptor source for this set is a man at least 80 years old with acute or convalescent COVID-19.

The chain recombines TRBV18 with TRBJ2-1, with D unresolved. There are 15 residues in the CDR3. V was shortened by 2 bases and J by 11 bases, with 19 bases between the two germline ends. Germline V CDR1 and CDR2: KGHSH, LQKENI. The DNA of the CDR3 is TGTGCCAGCTCACCAGAGGCACCCCCTCCAATGAAGCAGTTCTTC. Translation: CASSPEAPPPMKQFF.

The chain combines TRBV7-9 with TRBJ2-7, with a possible D match to TRBD1 (6 bases). This CDR3 comprises 14 residues. CDR1 and CDR2 from the germline V gene are SEHNR and FQNEAQ (reference sequence). Deletions cut 5 bases from V and 3 bases from J, with 14 bases between. CDR3 nucleotide sequence: TGTGCCAGCAGCCCACAGGGTTGGCACTACGAGCAGTACTTC. It is translated as CASSPQGWHYEQYF.

The chain has TRBV5-8 and TRBJ2-3, with 9 nucleotides matching TRBD2. The J segment lost 0 bases and the V segment lost 1 base, leaving 0 bases of the junction unmatched. This CDR3 spans 15 amino acids. Germline values: CDR1 SGHTS, CDR2 YDEGEE. The CDR3 loop reads CASSLSGGSTDTQYF. The CDR3 nucleotides read TGTGCCAGCAGCTTGAGCGGGGGGAGCACAGATACGCAGTATTTT. The whole variable domain, filled in from reference TRBV5-8 and TRBJ2-3, reads EAGVTQSPTHLIKTRGQQATLRCSPISGHTSVYWYQQALGLGLQFLLWYDEGEERNRGNFPPRFSGRQFPNYSSELNVNALELEDSALYLCASSLSGGSTDTQYFGPGTRLTVL.

This clone was detected once. The chain uses TRBV3-1 (or the pseudogene TRBV3-2) and TRBJ1-1, with a weak D call TRBD1 (6 bases). Trimming shortened V by 4 bases and J by 2 bases, and 11 bases separated the two germline ends. The CDR3 has 14 residues. CDR1 is LGHDT and CDR2 is YNNKEL in the germline V gene (reference sequence). In DNA, the CDR3 is TGTGCCAGCAGCCCTGGACAGTTTAACACTGAAGCTTTCTTT. Its translation: CASSPGQFNTEAFF.

The rearrangement joins TRBV7-2 to TRBJ1-1; no reliable D call. V was shortened by 2 bases and J by 3 bases, with 7 bases between the two germline ends. CDR1 and CDR2 from the germline V gene are SGHTA and FQGNSA. CDR3 length equals 13 residues. Here the CDR3 DNA reads TGTGCCAGCAGCTTAATGCAGGACACTGAAGCTTTCTTT. Its translation: CASSLMQDTEAFF.

The chain recombines TRBV29-1 with TRBJ2-3; D is unclear. The germline CDR1 and CDR2 sequences are SQVTM and ANQGSEA. This CDR3 spans 12 amino acids. Between the trimmed V and J ends, which lost 8 bases and 2 bases, there was a span of 11 bases. CDR3 in DNA: TGCAGCCCCGGTGGTCCCACAGATACGCAGTATTTT. As protein: CSPGGPTDTQYF.

The chain couples TRBV6-5 to TRBJ2-5, with a tentative D call TRBD1 (6 bases). There are 13 residues in the CDR3. Looked up from germline, CDR1 is MNHEY and CDR2 is SVGAGI. The V end lost 11 bases, the J end lost 3 bases, and 16 bases lay between the germline ends. The chain's CDR3 is CACQFRGEETQYF. The CDR3 DNA reads as TGTGCCTGTCAATTCAGGGGAGAAGAGACCCAGTACTTC.

The chain employs TRBV18 and TRBJ1-5; possibly TRBD1 for D (6 bases). The CDR3 has 16 residues. Trimming removed 0 bases from V and 0 bases from J, with 9 bases in between. Germline assignment: CDR1 KGHSH and CDR2 LQKENI. In nucleotides, the CDR3 is TGTGCCAGCTCACCACCGGGACAACATAGCAATCAGCCCCAGCATTTT. Translating gives CASSPPGQHSNQPQHF. Using reference TRBV18 and TRBJ1-5 for the parts outside the CDR3, the full variable domain is NAGVMQNPRHLVRRRGQEARLRCSPMKGHSHVYWYRQLPEEGLKFMVYLQKENIIDESGMPKERFSAEFPKEGPSILRIQQVVRGDSAAYFCASSPPGQHSNQPQHFGDGTRLSIL.

This sequence joins TRBV5-1 and TRBJ2-1; TRBD2 might be the D (6 bases). V dropped 4 bases and J dropped 1 base, with 12 bases sitting between them. The germline gives CDR1 SGHRS, CDR2 YFSETQ. The CDR3 covers 15 residues. In nucleotides, the CDR3 is TGCGCCAGCAGCCGTGGGACTGAGTCCTACAATGAGCAGTTCTTC. Amino acids: CASSRGTESYNEQFF.

The chain carries TRBV28 and TRBJ1-6, with TRBD1 matching 8 bases. Losses at the gene ends were 5 bases for V and 7 bases for J; bases not matched to a gene: 7. Per the germline V gene, CDR1 is MDHEN and CDR2 is SYDVKM. This CDR3 is 15 amino acids long. The CDR3 DNA sequence: TGTGCCAGCAGTCCCACCGGGACAGGAAATTCACCCCTCCACTTT. Encoded protein: CASSPTGTGNSPLHF.

The CDR3: CASSSDRAGRGYEQYF. CDR3 sequence (DNA): TGTGCCAGCAGTTCCGACAGGGCTGGAAGGGGGTACGAGCAGTACTTC. The chain links TRBV6-6 to TRBJ2-7; 7 bases fit TRBD1. Germline assignment: CDR1 MNHNY and CDR2 SVGAGI (reference sequence). The CDR3 is 16 amino acids. V was pared by 4 bases and J by 4 bases, with 13 bases of the junction left unmatched.

The chain recombines TRBV29-1 with TRBJ1-2, with 11 bases lining up with TRBD1. Trimming took 4 bases from V and 5 from J; bases not matched to a gene: 6. Germline V gene lookup returns CDR1 SQVTM and CDR2 ANQGSEA. This CDR3 comprises 14 residues. CDR3 loop: CSVGGTGGGYGYTF. The CDR3 DNA reads as TGCAGCGTTGGAGGGACAGGGGGGGGATATGGCTACACCTTC. Using reference TRBV29-1 and TRBJ1-2 for the parts outside the CDR3, the full variable domain is SAVISQKPSRDICQRGTSLTIQCQVDSQVTMMFWYRQQPGQSLTLIATANQGSEATYESGFVIDKFPISRPNLTFSTLTVSNMSPEDSSIYLCSVGGTGGGYGYTFGSGTRLTVV.